This T cell receptor (beta chain) was obtained from a study of CD8 T cells in ankylosing spondylitis. Findings and caveats of the study: Blood from ankylosing spondylitis patients appeared to carry a characteristic roughly eight-variant TCR beta motif. As for the disease-linked clones, they showed a CD8+ phenotype and occurred at relatively low frequencies in peripheral blood. Existing reports had already noted some motif variants in reactive arthritis synovial fluid and blood. Reportedly, matched ankylosing spondylitis synovial fluid was significantly enriched for disease-linked clones.

This clonotype was seen more than once but under ten times. Antigen specificity is unknown. The V end lost 2 bases, the J end lost 4 bases, and 9 bases lay between the germline ends. The CDR3 has 13 amino acids. Germline CDR1 and CDR2: SGHVS and FQNEAQ. Quantitative 5'-RACE was performed with molecular barcodes, and it yielded the TCR beta libraries. TCRdb fed the 5' RACE reads into MiXCR, producing one record per CDR3 protein. The table lists fewer than 650,000 distinct CDR3 sequences, 9.5% to 15% of them singletons, with nearly 7% in the top ten. V gene TRBV7-8 combines with J gene TRBJ2-7, with unresolved D. What was sequenced was blood, either unsorted or a sorted T cell fraction (not recorded which). This receptor was identified in a male donor with ankylosing spondylitis. The CDR3 nucleotides are TGTGCCAGCAGCTTATCTTCACCGTACGAGCAGTACTTC. Translation: CASSLSSPYEQYF.